This TCR beta chain was recovered during a study of blood T cell repertoires in COVID-19. The overall study: Samples of COVID-19 (acute and convalescent) were obtained from the United States, Italy and Spain.

This clone was recorded at least ten times. The authors' processing: Amplification from reference gene primers served as the basis for estimated nucleated cell counts. Method: immunoSEQ multiplex PCR; TCRdb's copy keeps in-frame clones and lacks some. Clone size and the V and J calls come from that table; the DNA yielded D and trimming. The table records around 140,000 clones, about 70% of them present only once. The CDR3 consists of 14 residues. Germline V CDR1 and CDR2: MGHRA, YSYEKL. The V segment lost 5 bases and the J segment 2 bases; nucleotides outside the gene matches: 3. Sequencing input: peripheral blood. This chain connects TRBV4-1 to TRBJ2-7; 10 positions match TRBD2. The TCR was taken from a woman in her 70s with acute or convalescent COVID-19. The CDR3 here is CASSLLAGTYEQYF. The CDR3 DNA is TGCGCCAGCAGCTTACTAGCGGGGACCTACGAGCAGTACTTC.